The 29 T cell receptor beta chains listed next were all sequenced from one sample in a study of T cell responses to AZD1222 COVID-19 vaccine. Sequenced by immunoSEQ multiplex PCR; TCRdb stores in-frame clones only, minus some. The sample yields 98,000 or so clones, 70% to 90% seen once. The input for sequencing was peripheral blood, taken on day 0 of AZD1222 vaccination. The receptor set was obtained from an adult in good health.

J is TRBJ2-3 and V is TRBV5-6; 12 bases line up with TRBD2. Germline lookup yields CDR1 SGHDT and CDR2 YYEEEE. V trimming: 4 bases; J trimming: 3 bases; junction bases outside the gene matches: 6. The CDR3 loop spans 16 amino acids. This CDR3 reads CASSRPTSGGTDTQYF. The CDR3, as DNA: TGTGCCAGCAGCCGCCCCACTAGCGGGGGGACAGATACGCAGTATTTT. The full variable domain, its missing parts supplied by reference TRBV5-6 and TRBJ2-3, is DAGVTQSPTHLIKTRGQQVTLRCSPKSGHDTVSWYQQALGQGPQFIFQYYEEEERQRGNFPDRFSGHQFPNYSSELNVNALLLGDSALYLCASSRPTSGGTDTQYFGPGTRLTVL.

The genes are TRBV7-9 and TRBJ1-2; a weak D match, TRBD1 (5 bases). The germline V and J ends were trimmed by 0 bases and 8 bases, with 16 bases remaining between them. In germline, CDR1 is SEHNR, CDR2 FQNEAQ (reference sequence). This CDR3 region has 15 residues. The chain's CDR3 is CASSLARDRSFGYTF. The CDR3 coding sequence is TGTGCCAGCAGCTTAGCGCGTGACAGAAGTTTCGGCTACACCTTC.

This chain connects TRBV27 to TRBJ2-1; 10 nucleotides match TRBD2. Losses at the gene ends were 7 bases for V and 5 bases for J; bases not matched to a gene: 5. CDR3 size: 14 residues. Germline CDR1 is MNHEY and CDR2 is SMNVEV (reference sequence). CDR3 bases: TGTGCCAGCACGACCGGGACTAGCGACAATGAGCAGTTCTTC. Translating it yields CASTTGTSDNEQFF.

Only one count was recorded for this clone. The chain combines TRBV7-8 with TRBJ2-2; possibly TRBD1 for D (6 bases). The germline V gene encodes CDR1 SGHVS and CDR2 FQNEAQ. The CDR3 consists of 13 residues. Trimming removed 1 base at V and 10 bases at J, with 10 bases between. CDR3 residues: CASSLGGLEELFF. The CDR3 DNA sequence: TGTGCCAGCAGCTTAGGGGGGCTTGAGGAGCTGTTTTTT.

The chain is built from TRBV15 and TRBJ1-3; D gene ambiguous. The germline V and J ends were trimmed by 1 base and 0 bases, with 7 bases remaining between them. Looked up from germline, CDR1 is LNHNV and CDR2 is YYDKDF (reference sequence). The CDR3 sequence is 15 residues long. This CDR3 reads CATSRAGLSGNTIYF. The CDR3 DNA reads as TGTGCCACCAGCAGAGCTGGGCTCTCTGGAAACACCATATATTTT.

The chain has TRBV5-1 and TRBJ1-1; D remains ambiguous. Germline CDR1 SGHRS, CDR2 YFSETQ. V was trimmed by 0 bases and J by 1 base, leaving 10 bases between them. The CDR3 length is 15 residues. The CDR3 DNA sequence: TGCGCCAGCAGCTTGGTGGGCCCACAGAACACTGAAGCTTTCTTT. Translation gives CASSLVGPQNTEAFF.

J is TRBJ1-5 and V is TRBV18, with 7 bases aligning to TRBD1. With V trimmed by 4 bases and J by 2 bases, 2 bases remained unmatched. CDR1 and CDR2 (germline): KGHSH, LQKENI. The CDR3 runs to 14 residues. CDR3 sequence reads: CASSQTGGNQPQHF. The DNA for the CDR3 is TGTGCCAGCTCACAAACAGGGGGCAATCAGCCCCAGCATTTT.

This clone was found once. The chain couples TRBV5-1 to TRBJ2-3; D gene unclear. V was cut by 0 bases and J by 1 base, with 3 bases left in between. The CDR3 has 13 residues. In germline, CDR1 is SGHRS, CDR2 YFSETQ. The DNA for the CDR3 is TGCGCCAGCAGCTTGGAGGGCACAGATACGCAGTATTTT. It is translated as CASSLEGTDTQYF.

The chain recombines TRBV3-1 (or the pseudogene TRBV3-2) with TRBJ2-5; D perhaps matches TRBD1 (5 bases). The V gene lost 0 bases and the J gene lost 3 bases, with 14 bases spanning the gap. Germline CDR1 reads LGHDT; CDR2 reads YNNKEL (reference sequence). CDR3 length: 16 amino acids. The CDR3 DNA sequence: TGTGCCAGCAGCCAAGATGTGGACATGCCGAAAGAGACCCAGTACTTC. Its protein is CASSQDVDMPKETQYF.

The chain carries TRBV12-5 and TRBJ2-1; 7 bases are shared with TRBD2. Trimming removed 7 bases from V and 5 bases from J; junction bases left unmatched: 5. The germline V gene encodes CDR1 LGHNT and CDR2 FRNRAP. This CDR3 is 13 amino acids long. Written as DNA, the CDR3 is TGTGCTAGTGCCCGGGGGGAGAACAATGAGCAGTTCTTC. Protein sequence: CASARGENNEQFF.

In its sample, this clone was seen a few times. The chain is built from TRBV27 and TRBJ2-7; D not certain. V lost 4 bases to trimming and J lost 5 bases, with 12 bases between them. Germline V gives CDR1 MNHEY, CDR2 SMNVEV (reference sequence). The CDR3 consists of 13 residues. The CDR3 loop reads CASSWTPQNEQYF. The CDR3 DNA reads TGTGCCAGCAGTTGGACGCCTCAGAACGAGCAGTACTTC.

This rearrangement joins TRBV12-3 or TRBV12-4 to TRBJ2-7, with TRBD1 matching 7 bases. The J segment lost 4 bases and the V segment lost 7 bases, leaving 7 bases of the junction unmatched. The CDR3 has 13 residues. The DNA of the CDR3 is TGTGCCAGCACCCAAGGGGGCCAGTACGAGCAGTACTTC. It translates to CASTQGGQYEQYF.

The rearrangement uses TRBV12-3 or TRBV12-4 and TRBJ2-7, with TRBD1 matching 7 bases. V was pared by 5 bases and J by 3 bases, with 1 base of the junction left unmatched. This CDR3 is 12 amino acids long. The CDR3 region is CASSQGVYEQYF. The CDR3 bases are TGTGCCAGCAGTCAGGGGGTCTACGAGCAGTACTTC.

This chain uses TRBV15 with TRBJ2-4, with TRBD1 matching 7 bases. V shed 0 bases and J 1 base; nucleotides not matched to a gene: 9. CDR1 and CDR2 (germline): LNHNV, YYDKDF (reference sequence). This CDR3 spans 18 amino acids. The CDR3 DNA reads TGTGCCACCAGCAGAGATCGAACAGGGGTCCGGGCCAAAAACATTCAGTACTTC. Protein: CATSRDRTGVRAKNIQYF.

V is TRBV18 and J is TRBJ1-1, with 7 bases fitting TRBD1. In germline, CDR1 is KGHSH, CDR2 LQKENI. V lost 3 bases and J lost 2; bases outside the gene matches: 6. The CDR3 contains 15 residues. The CDR3 loop reads CASSPTTGENTEAFF. CDR3 DNA sequence: TGTGCCAGCTCACCGACCACAGGGGAAAACACTGAAGCTTTCTTT.

The CDR3 coding sequence is TGTGCCTGGGCAGGGGAAACCTACGAGCAGTACTTC. Protein sequence: CAWAGETYEQYF. The rearrangement links TRBV30 to TRBJ2-7, with a tentative D call TRBD1 (6 bases). The CDR3 runs 12 residues. CDR1 GTSNPN and CDR2 SVGIG come from the germline V gene (reference sequence). The V and J ends lost 5 bases and 2 bases respectively, with 10 bases between them.

The chain carries TRBV11-2 and TRBJ2-3, with 9 bases fitting TRBD2. In germline, CDR1 is SGHAT, CDR2 FQNNGV. The CDR3 totals 16 residues. J was trimmed by 5 bases and V by 5 bases; bases with no gene match: 11. CDR3 nucleotides: TGTGCCAGCAGCCTTCTTAGCGGGGGTGCGGGAGATACGCAGTATTTT. This translates into CASSLLSGGAGDTQYF.

V is TRBV3-1 (or the pseudogene TRBV3-2) and J is TRBJ1-1; D remains ambiguous. Between the trimmed V and J ends, which lost 1 base and 8 bases, there was a span of 8 bases. The CDR3 totals 12 residues. Germline CDR1 is LGHDT and CDR2 is YNNKEL (reference sequence). In DNA, the CDR3 is TGTGCCAGCAGCCAAGGCCCGTTAGAAGCTTTCTTT. It translates to CASSQGPLEAFF.

The CDR3 here is CSVLTGGSNSNQPQHF. The CDR3 region has the DNA TGCAGCGTTCTGACAGGGGGCAGTAACTCGAATCAGCCCCAGCATTTT. The V gene is TRBV29-1, the J gene TRBJ1-5, with 10 positions matching TRBD1. Germline V gene data show CDR1 as SQVTM and CDR2 as ANQGSEA. The CDR3 loop spans 16 amino acids. Losses at the gene ends were 5 bases for V and 4 bases for J; bases not matched to a gene: 11.

In DNA form, the CDR3 reads TGCGCCAGCAGCTTGGAACAGGGGGAGCACGGGGAGCTGTTTTTT. Its protein is CASSLEQGEHGELFF. The chain carries TRBV5-1 and TRBJ2-2, with 8 nucleotides matching TRBD1. The V gene end was trimmed by 0 bases and the J gene end by 7 bases; junction bases not matched to a gene: 5. CDR3 length: 15 residues. Germline V gene sequence: CDR1 SGHRS, CDR2 YFSETQ.

A word on this clone: In this CDR3 the conserved last residue, phenylalanine or tryptophan, is missing, so a read error is likely. This chain connects TRBV2 to TRBJ1-6, with D unresolved. The CDR3 is 13 residues long. V was pared by 8 bases and J by 6 bases, with 11 bases between. Germline-derived CDR1 and CDR2 are SNHLY and FYNNEI. CDR3 DNA: TGTGCCAGCCTCAGCCGGTTTAATTCACCCCTCCACCTT. Residues: CASLSRFNSPLHL.

This chain links TRBV7-9 with TRBJ2-7; 10 nucleotides align to TRBD1. CDR1 SEHNR and CDR2 FQNEAQ come from the germline V gene (reference sequence). V lost 5 bases, J lost 7 bases, and 11 bases stayed unmatched. This CDR3 has 15 residues. CDR3: CASSTPWTGGEEQYF. CDR3 in DNA: TGTGCCAGCAGCACTCCATGGACAGGGGGTGAGGAGCAGTACTTC.

V and J are TRBV6-1 and TRBJ1-4, with TRBD1 as a possible D gene (5 bases). The CDR3 is 16 residues long. The V and J ends lost 2 bases and 0 bases respectively, with 10 bases between them. Germline V gene data show CDR1 as MNHNS and CDR2 as SASEGT. The CDR3 DNA is TGTGCCAGCAGTGAATTCGGGGGGTCAACTAATGAAAAACTGTTTTTT. This gives the protein CASSEFGGSTNEKLFF.

This clone was recorded once. V gene TRBV3-1 (or the pseudogene TRBV3-2) combines with J gene TRBJ2-3, with D tentatively TRBD2 (6 bases). The V and J ends lost 0 bases and 1 base respectively, with 11 bases between them. Looked up from germline, CDR1 is LGHDT and CDR2 is YNNKEL (reference sequence). The CDR3 has 16 amino acids. The DNA of the CDR3 is TGTGCCAGCAGCCAAGATCGGTGGGGGGGCACAGATACGCAGTATTTT. Translated, it gives CASSQDRWGGTDTQYF.

V and J are TRBV19 and TRBJ2-1, with 11 nucleotides matching TRBD2. CDR1 LNHDA and CDR2 SQIVND come from the germline V gene (reference sequence). This CDR3 comprises 15 residues. The V and J ends lost 3 bases and 6 bases, in that order; junction bases with no gene match: 4. CDR3 DNA: TGTGCCAGTAGTATGACTAGCGGGGCTCGCAATGAGCAGTTCTTC. Translating gives CASSMTSGARNEQFF.

This rearrangement joins TRBV30 to TRBJ2-2, with D unresolved. CDR1 GTSNPN and CDR2 SVGIG come from the germline V gene (reference sequence). CDR3 length: 13 amino acids. Trimming shortened V by 1 base and J by 4 bases, and 7 bases separated the two germline ends. The CDR3 sequence is CAWSGGFTGELFF. CDR3 bases: TGTGCCTGGAGTGGCGGTTTCACCGGGGAGCTGTTTTTT.

V and J are TRBV5-6 and TRBJ1-5; perhaps TRBD1 as D (5 bases). Germline V gene sequence: CDR1 SGHDT, CDR2 YYEEEE. The CDR3 extends over 13 amino acids. V was cut by 0 bases and J by 6 bases, with 7 bases left in between. The DNA for the CDR3 is TGTGCCAGCAGCTTGGGGGGCGGTCAGCCCCAGCATTTT. Protein product: CASSLGGGQPQHF.

The rearrangement uses TRBV5-6 and TRBJ1-2, with TRBD1 matching 9 bases. CDR3 length: 18 amino acids. The V segment lost 2 bases and the J segment 2 bases; nucleotides outside the gene matches: 13. In germline, CDR1 is SGHDT, CDR2 YYEEEE. CDR3 coding DNA: TGTGCCAGCAGCTTCTTGGACAGGGGAAGAACTAGGAACTATGGCTACACCTTC. Protein product: CASSFLDRGRTRNYGYTF.

The chain links TRBV5-4 to TRBJ1-2; the D gene is possibly TRBD1 (5 bases). V was shortened by 4 bases and J by 8 bases, with 15 bases between the two germline ends. This CDR3 region has 13 residues. Germline V gives CDR1 SGHNT, CDR2 YYREEE (reference sequence). The CDR3 region is CASSPGGAEGYTF. The CDR3, as DNA: TGTGCCAGCAGCCCGGGGGGTGCGGAGGGCTACACCTTC.